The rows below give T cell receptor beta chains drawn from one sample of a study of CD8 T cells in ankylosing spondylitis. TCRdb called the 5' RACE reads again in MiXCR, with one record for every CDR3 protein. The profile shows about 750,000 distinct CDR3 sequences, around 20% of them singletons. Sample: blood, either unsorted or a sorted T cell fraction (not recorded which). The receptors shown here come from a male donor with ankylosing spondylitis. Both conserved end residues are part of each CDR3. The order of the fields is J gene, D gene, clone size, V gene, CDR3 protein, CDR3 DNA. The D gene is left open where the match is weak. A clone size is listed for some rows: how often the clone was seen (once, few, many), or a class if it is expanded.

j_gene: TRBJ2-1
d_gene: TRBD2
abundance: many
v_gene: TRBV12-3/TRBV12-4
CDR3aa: CASSFQTSGQGEQFF
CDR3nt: TGTGCCAGCAGTTTCCAGACTAGCGGTCAGGGGGAGCAGTTCTTC

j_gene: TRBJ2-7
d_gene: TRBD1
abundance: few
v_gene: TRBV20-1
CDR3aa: CSADSGQGAYEQYF
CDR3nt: TGCAGTGCTGACTCGGGACAGGGGGCTTACGAGCAGTACTTC

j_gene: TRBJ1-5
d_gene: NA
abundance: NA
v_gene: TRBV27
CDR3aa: CASSSWQGGVSNQPQHF
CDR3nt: TGTGCCAGCAGTTCGTGGCAGGGTGGCGTAAGCAATCAGCCCCAGCATTTT

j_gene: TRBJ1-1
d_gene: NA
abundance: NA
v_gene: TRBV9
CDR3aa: CASSVFQDTEAFF
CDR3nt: TGTGCCAGCAGCGTTTTTCAGGACACTGAAGCTTTCTTT

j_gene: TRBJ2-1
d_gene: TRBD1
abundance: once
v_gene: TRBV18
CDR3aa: CASSPDRVGDEQFF
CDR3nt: TGTGCCAGCTCACCGGACAGGGTGGGCGATGAGCAGTTCTTC

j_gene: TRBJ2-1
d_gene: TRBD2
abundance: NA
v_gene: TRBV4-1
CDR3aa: CASSPRLAGAGEQFF
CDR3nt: TGCGCCAGCAGCCCCAGACTAGCGGGGGCCGGTGAGCAGTTCTTC

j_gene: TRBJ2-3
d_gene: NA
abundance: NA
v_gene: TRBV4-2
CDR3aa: CASSPSTSTDTQYF
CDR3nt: TGTGCCAGCAGCCCGAGTACTAGCACAGATACGCAGTATTTT

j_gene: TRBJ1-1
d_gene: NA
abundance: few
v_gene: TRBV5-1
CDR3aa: CASSPKDRDTEAFF
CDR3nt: TGCGCCAGCAGCCCAAAGGACAGAGACACTGAAGCTTTCTTT

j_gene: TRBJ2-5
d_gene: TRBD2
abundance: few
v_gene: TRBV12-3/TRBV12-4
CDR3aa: CASSLGMTSGPQETQYF
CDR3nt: TGTGCCAGCAGTTTGGGCATGACTAGCGGACCCCAAGAGACCCAGTACTTC

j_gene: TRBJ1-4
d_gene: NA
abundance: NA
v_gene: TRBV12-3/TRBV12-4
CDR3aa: CASSLSRKLFF
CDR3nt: TGTGCCAGCAGTTTATCCAGAAAACTGTTTTTT